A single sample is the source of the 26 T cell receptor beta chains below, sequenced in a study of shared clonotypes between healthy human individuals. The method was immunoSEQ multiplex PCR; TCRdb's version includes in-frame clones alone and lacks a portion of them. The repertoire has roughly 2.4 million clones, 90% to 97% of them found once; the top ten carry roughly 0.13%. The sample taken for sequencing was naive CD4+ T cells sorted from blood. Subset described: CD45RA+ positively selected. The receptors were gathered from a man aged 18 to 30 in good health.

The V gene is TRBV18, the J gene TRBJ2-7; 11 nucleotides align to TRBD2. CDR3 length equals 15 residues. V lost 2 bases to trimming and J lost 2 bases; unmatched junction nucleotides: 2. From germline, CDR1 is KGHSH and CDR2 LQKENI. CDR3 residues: CASSPTSGSPYEQYF. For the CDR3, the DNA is TGTGCCAGCTCACCAACTAGCGGGAGTCCCTACGAGCAGTACTTC.

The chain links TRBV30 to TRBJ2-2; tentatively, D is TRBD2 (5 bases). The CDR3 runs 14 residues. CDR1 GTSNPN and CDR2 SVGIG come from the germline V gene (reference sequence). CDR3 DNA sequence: TGTGCTATTTCCCGGGATCTCAACACCGGGGAGCTGTTTTTT. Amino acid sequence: CAISRDLNTGELFF.

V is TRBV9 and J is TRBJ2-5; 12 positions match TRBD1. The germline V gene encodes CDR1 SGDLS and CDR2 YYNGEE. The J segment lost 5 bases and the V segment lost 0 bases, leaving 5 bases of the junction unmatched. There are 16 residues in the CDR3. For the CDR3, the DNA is TGTGCCAGCAGCGTAGATGGGACAGGGGGCGGCGAGACCCAGTACTTC. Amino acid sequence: CASSVDGTGGGETQYF.

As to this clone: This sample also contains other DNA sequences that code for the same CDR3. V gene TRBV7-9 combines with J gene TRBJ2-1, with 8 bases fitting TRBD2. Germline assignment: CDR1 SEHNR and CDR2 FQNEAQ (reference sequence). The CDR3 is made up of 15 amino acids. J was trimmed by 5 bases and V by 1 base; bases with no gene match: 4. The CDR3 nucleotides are TGTGCCAGCAGCTTAGTGCGGGGGGCAAACAATGAGCAGTTCTTC. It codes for CASSLVRGANNEQFF. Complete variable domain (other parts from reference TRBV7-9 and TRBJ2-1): DTGVSQNPRHKITKRGQNVTFRCDPISEHNRLYWYRQTLGQGPEFLTYFQNEAQLEKSRLLSDRFSAERPKGSFSTLEIQRTEQGDSAMYLCASSLVRGANNEQFFGPGTRLTVL.

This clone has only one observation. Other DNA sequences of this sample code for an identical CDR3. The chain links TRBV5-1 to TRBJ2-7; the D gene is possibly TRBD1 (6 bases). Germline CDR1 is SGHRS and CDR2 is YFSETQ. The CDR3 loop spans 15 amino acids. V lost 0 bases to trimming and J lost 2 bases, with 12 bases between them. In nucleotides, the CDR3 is TGCGCCAGCAGCTTGGAGGGGGATTTCACCTACGAGCAGTACTTC. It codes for CASSLEGDFTYEQYF.

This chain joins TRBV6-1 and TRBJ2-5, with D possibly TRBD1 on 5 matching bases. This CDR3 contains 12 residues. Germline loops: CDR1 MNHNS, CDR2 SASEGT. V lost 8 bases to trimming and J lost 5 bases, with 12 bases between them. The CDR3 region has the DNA TGTGCCAGCGGGGCCGAATGGGAGACCCAGTACTTC. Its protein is CASGAEWETQYF.

CDR3 coding DNA: TGTGCCAGCAGGACAGGGGACACTGAAGCTTTCTTT. Translation gives CASRTGDTEAFF. V and J are TRBV28 and TRBJ1-1, with TRBD1 matching over 8 bases. J gave up 3 bases and V 6 bases, and 0 bases lay outside the gene matches. The CDR3 consists of 12 residues. Germline V lookup: CDR1 MDHEN, CDR2 SYDVKM.

The DNA of the CDR3 is TGCGCCAGCAGTGAGGTGGCGGGCCTAAGCTCCTACAATGAGCAGTTCTTC. It specifies CASSEVAGLSSYNEQFF. V is TRBV10-2 and J is TRBJ2-1, with D possibly being TRBD2 (5 bases). This CDR3 has 17 amino acids. The V end was cut by 2 bases, the J end by 0 bases, with 14 bases between. The germline CDR1 and CDR2 sequences are WSHSY and SAAADI.

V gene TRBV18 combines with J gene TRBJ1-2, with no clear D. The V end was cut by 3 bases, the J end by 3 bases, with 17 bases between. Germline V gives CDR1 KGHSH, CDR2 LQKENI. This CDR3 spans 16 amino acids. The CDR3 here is CASSPSMEERYYGYTF. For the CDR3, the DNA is TGTGCCAGCTCACCTAGTATGGAAGAACGTTACTATGGCTACACCTTC.

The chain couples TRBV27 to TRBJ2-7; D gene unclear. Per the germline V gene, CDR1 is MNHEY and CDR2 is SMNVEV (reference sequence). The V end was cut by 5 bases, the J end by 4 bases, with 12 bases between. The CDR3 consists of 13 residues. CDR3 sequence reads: CASSQRMAYEQYF. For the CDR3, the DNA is TGTGCCAGCAGTCAGAGGATGGCGTACGAGCAGTACTTC.

The CDR3 coding sequence is TGTGCCAGCAGCTTAACGCCGCGGCGGGGGGCCGAAAACATTCAGTACTTC. Translated: CASSLTPRRGAENIQYF. The chain employs TRBV7-9 and TRBJ2-4, with 8 nucleotides matching TRBD2. The CDR3 runs 17 residues. J was trimmed by 5 bases and V by 2 bases; bases with no gene match: 11. Looked up from germline, CDR1 is SEHNR and CDR2 is FQNEAQ (reference sequence). The entire variable domain, with the rest obtained from reference TRBV7-9 and TRBJ2-4, is as follows: DTGVSQNPRHKITKRGQNVTFRCDPISEHNRLYWYRQTLGQGPEFLTYFQNEAQLEKSRLLSDRFSAERPKGSFSTLEIQRTEQGDSAMYLCASSLTPRRGAENIQYFGAGTRLSVL.

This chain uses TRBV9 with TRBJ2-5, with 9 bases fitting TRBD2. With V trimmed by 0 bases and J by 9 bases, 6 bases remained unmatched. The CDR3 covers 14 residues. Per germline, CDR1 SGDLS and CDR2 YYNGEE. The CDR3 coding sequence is TGTGCCAGCAGCGTAGAAGTGGGCGGGAGGGCCCAGTACTTC. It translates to CASSVEVGGRAQYF.

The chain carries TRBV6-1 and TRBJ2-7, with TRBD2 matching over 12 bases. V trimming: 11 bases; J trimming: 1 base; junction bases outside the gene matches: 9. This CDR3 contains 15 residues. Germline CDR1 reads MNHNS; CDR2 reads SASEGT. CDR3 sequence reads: CAGAPGLAGSYEQYF. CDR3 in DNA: TGTGCCGGGGCCCCGGGACTAGCGGGTTCCTACGAGCAGTACTTC.

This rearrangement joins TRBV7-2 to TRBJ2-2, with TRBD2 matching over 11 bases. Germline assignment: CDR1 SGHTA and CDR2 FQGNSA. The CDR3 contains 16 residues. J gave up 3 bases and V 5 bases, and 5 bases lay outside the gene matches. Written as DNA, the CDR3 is TGTGCCAGCAGCATACTAGCGGGGGAATACACCGGGGAGCTGTTTTTT. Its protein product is CASSILAGEYTGELFF.

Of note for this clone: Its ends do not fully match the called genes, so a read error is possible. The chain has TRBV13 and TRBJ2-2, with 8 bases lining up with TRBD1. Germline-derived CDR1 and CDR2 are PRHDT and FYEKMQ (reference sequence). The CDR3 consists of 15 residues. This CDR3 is CASTRQGINTGELFF. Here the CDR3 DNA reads TGTGCCAGCACCCGACAGGGGATAAACACCGGAGAGCTGTTTTTT.

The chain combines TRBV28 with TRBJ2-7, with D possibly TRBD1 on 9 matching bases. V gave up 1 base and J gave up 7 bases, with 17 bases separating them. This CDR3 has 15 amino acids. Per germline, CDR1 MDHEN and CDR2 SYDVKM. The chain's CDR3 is CASSLSGQGLGEQYF. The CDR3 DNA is TGTGCCAGCAGTTTATCGGGACAGGGACTAGGGGAGCAGTACTTC.

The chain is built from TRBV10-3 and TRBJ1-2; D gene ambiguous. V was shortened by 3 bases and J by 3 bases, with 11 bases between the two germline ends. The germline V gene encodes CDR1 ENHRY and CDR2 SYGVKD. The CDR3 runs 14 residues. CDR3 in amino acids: CAISDGGADYGYTF. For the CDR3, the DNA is TGTGCCATCAGTGATGGTGGAGCCGACTATGGCTACACCTTC.

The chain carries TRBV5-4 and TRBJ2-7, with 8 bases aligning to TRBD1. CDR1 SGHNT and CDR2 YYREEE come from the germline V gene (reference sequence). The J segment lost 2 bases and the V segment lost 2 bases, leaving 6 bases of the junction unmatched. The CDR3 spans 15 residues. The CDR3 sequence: CASSFEPGQAYEQYF. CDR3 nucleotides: TGTGCCAGCAGCTTTGAACCGGGACAGGCCTACGAGCAGTACTTC.

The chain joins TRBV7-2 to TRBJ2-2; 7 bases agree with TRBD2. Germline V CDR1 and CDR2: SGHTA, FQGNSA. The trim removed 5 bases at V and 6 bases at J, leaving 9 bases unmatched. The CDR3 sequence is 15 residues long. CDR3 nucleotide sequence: TGTGCCAGCAGCCCTCTGGCGGGAGTGGCCGGGGAGCTGTTTTTT. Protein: CASSPLAGVAGELFF.

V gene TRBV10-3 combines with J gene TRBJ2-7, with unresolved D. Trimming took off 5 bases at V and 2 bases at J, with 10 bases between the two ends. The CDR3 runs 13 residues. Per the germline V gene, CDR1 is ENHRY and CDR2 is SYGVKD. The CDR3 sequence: CAISQLETYEQYF. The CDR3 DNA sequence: TGTGCCATCAGTCAGTTGGAGACCTACGAGCAGTACTTC.

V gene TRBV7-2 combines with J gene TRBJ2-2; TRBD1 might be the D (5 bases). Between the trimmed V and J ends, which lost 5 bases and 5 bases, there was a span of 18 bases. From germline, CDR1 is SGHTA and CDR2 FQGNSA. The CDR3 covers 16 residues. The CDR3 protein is CASSPPSGFFTGELFF. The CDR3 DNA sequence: TGTGCCAGCAGCCCCCCGTCAGGGTTCTTTACCGGGGAGCTGTTTTTT.

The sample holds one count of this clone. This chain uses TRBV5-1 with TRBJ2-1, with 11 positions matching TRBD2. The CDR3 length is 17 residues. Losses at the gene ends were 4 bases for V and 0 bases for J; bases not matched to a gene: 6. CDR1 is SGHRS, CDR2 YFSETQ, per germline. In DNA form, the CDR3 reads TGCGCCAGCAGCCGATGGACTAGCGGGCACTCCTACAATGAGCAGTTCTTC. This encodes CASSRWTSGHSYNEQFF.

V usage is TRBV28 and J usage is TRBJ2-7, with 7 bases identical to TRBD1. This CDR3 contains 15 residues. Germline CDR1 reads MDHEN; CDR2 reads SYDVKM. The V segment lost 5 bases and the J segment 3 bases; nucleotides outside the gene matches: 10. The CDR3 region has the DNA TGTGCCAGCAGTGAGAGACAGGGCTTCGTCTACGAGCAGTACTTC. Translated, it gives CASSERQGFVYEQYF.

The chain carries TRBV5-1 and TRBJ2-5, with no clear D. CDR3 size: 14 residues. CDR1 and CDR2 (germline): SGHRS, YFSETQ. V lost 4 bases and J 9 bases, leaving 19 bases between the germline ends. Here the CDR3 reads CASSVGNRGEAQYF. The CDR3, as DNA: TGCGCCAGCAGCGTAGGAAACAGAGGCGAGGCCCAGTACTTC. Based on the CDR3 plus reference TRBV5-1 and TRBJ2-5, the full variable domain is KAGVTQTPRYLIKTRGQQVTLSCSPISGHRSVSWYQQTPGQGLQFLFEYFSETQRNKGNFPGRFSGRQFSNSRSEMNVSTLELGDSALYLCASSVGNRGEAQYFGPGTRLLVL.

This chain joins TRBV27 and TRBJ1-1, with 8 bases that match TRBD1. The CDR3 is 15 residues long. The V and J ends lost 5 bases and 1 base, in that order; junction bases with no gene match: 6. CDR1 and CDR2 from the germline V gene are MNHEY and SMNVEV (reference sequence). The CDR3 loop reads CASSPGTGPNTEAFF. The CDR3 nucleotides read TGTGCCAGCAGTCCCGGGACAGGACCGAACACTGAAGCTTTCTTT.

CDR3 DNA: TGTGCCAGCAGCGACACCCTCGCCGGGGAGCTGTTTTTT. As protein: CASSDTLAGELFF. The genes are TRBV6-5 and TRBJ2-2, with D unresolved. Trimming stripped 6 bases from V and 6 bases from J, with 11 bases between. This CDR3 is 13 amino acids long. From germline, CDR1 is MNHEY and CDR2 SVGAGI.